This T cell receptor (beta chain) was obtained from a study of T cells in Graves' hyperthyroidism and ophthalmopathy. As for the study in general: The blood sample was taken at first diagnosis, before treatment began. General study results and limits: Most thyroid clonotypes expanded above 0.001 were also detected in blood.

As concerns this clonotype: Its antigen remains unidentified.

Amplification of TCR beta CDR3 regions was performed using RNA transcripts as template. HTBI primers were employed in a first-round RT-PCR of the TCR CDR3. TCRdb re-called the multiplex PCR reads with MiXCR, one entry per CDR3 protein. This table holds hundreds of thousands of distinct CDR3 sequences, over 35% found once. More than 8 ml fresh peripheral blood yielded the PBMCs. The CDR3 has 14 residues. Between the trimmed V and J ends, which lost 4 bases and 5 bases, there was a span of 16 bases. In germline, CDR1 is SGDLS, CDR2 YYNGEE. The sequencing input was blood. J is TRBJ2-7 and V is TRBV9; D not certain. The receptor was isolated from a man aged 18 to 30 with Graves' hyperthyroidism. CDR3: CASSPGSLLNEQYF. The CDR3, as DNA: TGTGCCAGCAGCCCCGGATCCTTGCTCAACGAGCAGTACTTC. The variable domain in full, with the rest retrieved from reference TRBV9 and TRBJ2-7, is DSGVTQTPKHLITATGQRVTLRCSPRSGDLSVYWYQQSLDQGLQFLIQYYNGEERAKGNILERFSAQQFPDLHSELNLSSLELGDSALYFCASSPGSLLNEQYFGPGTRLTVT.